The next 23 T cell receptor beta chains were all read from a single sample in a study of T cells after yellow fever vaccination. TCRdb itself ran the 5' RACE reads through MiXCR, one entry per CDR3 protein. Of around 300,000 distinct CDR3 sequences listed, 13% are singletons. Sequences were derived from CD4+ T cells sorted from PBMCs, sampled 45 days after the yellow fever booster vaccination. Every receptor here comes from a man younger than 45 who received the YFV17D yellow fever vaccine.

The chain has TRBV5-1 and TRBJ2-5; no reliable D call. This CDR3 is built from 12 residues. The V and J ends lost 4 bases and 2 bases respectively, with 6 bases between them. CDR1 and CDR2 from the germline V gene are SGHRS and YFSETQ. CDR3 protein: CASSPGQETQYF. The CDR3 region has the DNA TGCGCCAGCAGCCCCGGACAAGAGACCCAGTACTTC.

This clonotype was observed a few times. V is TRBV12-3 or TRBV12-4 and J is TRBJ2-7; 8 positions match TRBD2. The CDR3 spans 15 residues. V shed 4 bases and J 3 bases; nucleotides not matched to a gene: 8. As DNA, the CDR3 is TGTGCCAGCAGTTCTACTAGCGGTCAATTCTACGAGCAGTACTTC. It specifies CASSSTSGQFYEQYF.

A few counts support this clonotype. The chain employs TRBV10-2 and TRBJ2-3; 8 bases match TRBD2. V trimming: 7 bases; J trimming: 2 bases; junction bases outside the gene matches: 5. CDR3 length: 14 amino acids. Germline V gene lookup returns CDR1 WSHSY and CDR2 SAAADI. CDR3 region: CASMVAGITDTQYF. The CDR3 DNA reads as TGCGCCAGCATGGTAGCGGGAATCACAGATACGCAGTATTTT.

This clonotype was observed a few times. CDR3 sequence: CASKEGNSYEQYF. The CDR3 DNA reads as TGTGCCAGCAAGGAGGGAAACTCCTACGAGCAGTACTTC. The chain employs TRBV6-6 and TRBJ2-7; D possibly corresponds to TRBD2 (6 bases). Trimming left V 7 bases short and J 0 bases short, with 10 bases between. Per germline, CDR1 MNHNY and CDR2 SVGAGI (reference sequence). This CDR3 spans 13 amino acids.

V gene TRBV7-9 combines with J gene TRBJ1-5; D unclear. Looked up from germline, CDR1 is SEHNR and CDR2 is FQNEAQ (reference sequence). This CDR3 region has 13 residues. Trimming left V 5 bases short and J 3 bases short, with 8 bases between. CDR3 amino acids: CASSRDTNQPQHF. The CDR3 DNA reads as TGTGCCAGCAGCAGAGACACCAATCAGCCCCAGCATTTT.

This clonotype was seen only a few times. V gene TRBV7-2 combines with J gene TRBJ1-3; D perhaps matches TRBD1 (6 bases). Trimming took 1 base from V and 9 from J, leaving 16 bases between them. This CDR3 is built from 15 residues. CDR1 SGHTA and CDR2 FQGNSA come from the germline V gene. Here the CDR3 reads CASSLVRDMVSTIYF. In nucleotides, the CDR3 is TGTGCCAGCAGCTTAGTTCGGGACATGGTTTCCACCATATATTTT.

The chain has TRBV20-1 and TRBJ2-1; D gene ambiguous. Germline assignment: CDR1 DFQATT and CDR2 SNEGSKA (reference sequence). Trimming cost V 5 bases and J 1 base, with 12 bases left between them. The CDR3 has 14 amino acids. This CDR3 is CSARPERSYNEQFF. In nucleotides, the CDR3 is TGCAGTGCTCGTCCCGAGCGTTCCTACAATGAGCAGTTCTTC.

The gene calls are TRBV7-9 and TRBJ2-1; the match to TRBD2 covers 8 bases. Trimming at V came to 5 bases and at J to 7 bases, leaving 10 bases not matched to a gene. The germline V gene has CDR1 SEHNR and CDR2 FQNEAQ (reference sequence). The CDR3 contains 15 residues. CDR3 residues: CASSRTGLVRNEQFF. CDR3 in DNA: TGTGCCAGCAGCCGAACGGGACTAGTCAGAAATGAGCAGTTCTTC.

Only a few counts were recorded for this clonotype. The chain couples TRBV18 to TRBJ2-3, with unresolved D. CDR3 length equals 14 residues. V gave up 0 bases and J gave up 1 base, with 5 bases separating them. Germline V gives CDR1 KGHSH, CDR2 LQKENI. The CDR3: CASSPPTRTDTQYF. The CDR3 bases are TGTGCCAGCTCACCACCGACACGCACAGATACGCAGTATTTT.

This sequence joins TRBV21-1 and TRBJ2-1; the table's TRBD1 call for D was not verified on the DNA. TRBV21-1 counts as a pseudogene. CDR3 length: 14 amino acids. The CDR3, as DNA: TGTGCCAGCAGCCCGGGGCAGGCCCTGACTGAGCAGTTCTTC. The encoded protein is CASSPGQALTEQFF.

Concerning this clonotype: One end of the junction is discordant with germline, which a read error may explain. The chain combines TRBV6-5 with TRBJ1-1; no reliable D call. CDR1 and CDR2 (germline): MNHEY, SVGAGI. CDR3 size: 12 residues. CDR3 DNA: TGTGCCACCCGGACGGCGAACGCTGAAGCTTTCTTT. It is translated as CATRTANAEAFF.

This clonotype has just a few counts. The chain recombines TRBV20-1 with TRBJ2-3; 7 bases fit TRBD2. V dropped 6 bases and J dropped 6; count of bases not matched to a gene: 12. Germline V gene lookup returns CDR1 DFQATT and CDR2 SNEGSKA (reference sequence). This CDR3 region has 14 residues. This CDR3 is CSARLAQSVDTQYF. The CDR3 DNA is TGCAGTGCCCGACTAGCCCAATCGGTGGATACGCAGTATTTT.

In this sample, this clonotype turned up a few times. V is TRBV10-2 and J is TRBJ1-5; 7 bases align to TRBD1. This CDR3 is built from 17 residues. The V segment lost 7 bases and the J segment 1 base; nucleotides outside the gene matches: 13. Germline V CDR1 and CDR2: WSHSY, SAAADI. This CDR3 reads CASTDAGTDNSNQPQHF. DNA for the CDR3: TGCGCCAGCACCGACGCTGGGACAGATAACAGCAATCAGCCCCAGCATTTT.

This clonotype was counted ten times or more. The chain carries TRBV4-1 and TRBJ2-2; D uncertain. This CDR3 region has 12 residues. V gave up 2 bases and J gave up 5 bases, with 3 bases separating them. CDR1 is MGHRA and CDR2 is YSYEKL in the germline V gene. In nucleotides, the CDR3 is TGCGCCAGCAGCCAAAGAACCGGGGAGCTGTTTTTT. Encoded protein: CASSQRTGELFF.

This clonotype was detected a few times. The chain is built from TRBV18 and TRBJ2-1; D possibly uses TRBD1 or TRBD2 (5 bases each). Trimming left V 3 bases short and J 13 bases short, with 16 bases between. CDR3 length equals 13 residues. Per germline, CDR1 KGHSH and CDR2 LQKENI. CDR3 sequence (DNA): TGTGCCAGCTCACCCGACCCCCGGGGCCAACAGTTCTTC. Translated, it gives CASSPDPRGQQFF.

This clonotype has a count of ten or more. The chain couples TRBV29-1 to TRBJ2-5; TRBD2 agrees at 7 bases. The CDR3 contains 14 residues. CDR1 is SQVTM and CDR2 is ANQGSEA in the germline V gene. Unmatched junction bases numbered 8, after V lost 6 bases and J lost 1 base. The CDR3 here is CSVTPGLLQETQYF. CDR3 nucleotides: TGCAGCGTAACGCCGGGACTACTCCAAGAGACCCAGTACTTC.

This clonotype was observed at least ten times. The CDR3 nucleotides are TGTGCCAGCAGCCGTAGCGGGAGCCAGTACAATGAGCAGTTCTTC. Translated, it gives CASSRSGSQYNEQFF. This chain connects TRBV7-3 to TRBJ2-1; 9 bases are a match to TRBD2. This CDR3 contains 15 residues. V was clipped by 5 bases and J by 4 bases; unmatched bases: 6. Looked up from germline, CDR1 is SGHTA and CDR2 is FQGTGA.

Only a few counts were recorded for this clonotype. V gene TRBV7-9 combines with J gene TRBJ2-7, with D possibly matching TRBD2 (5 bases). The CDR3 has 14 amino acids. Trimming took 2 bases from V and 5 from J, leaving 13 bases between them. Germline values: CDR1 SEHNR, CDR2 FQNEAQ (reference sequence). DNA for the CDR3: TGTGCCAGCAGCTTAATAGACTACTATCACGAGCAGTACTTC. This sequence encodes CASSLIDYYHEQYF. Looking up the rest from reference TRBV7-9 and TRBJ2-7 gives the full variable domain: DTGVSQNPRHKITKRGQNVTFRCDPISEHNRLYWYRQTLGQGPEFLTYFQNEAQLEKSRLLSDRFSAERPKGSFSTLEIQRTEQGDSAMYLCASSLIDYYHEQYFGPGTRLTVT.

This clonotype was counted ten times or more. The V and J genes are TRBV5-1 and TRBJ2-6; tentative D call: TRBD2 (5 bases). The length of the CDR3 is 15 residues. V dropped 4 bases and J dropped 1 base, with 9 bases sitting between them. Germline V lookup: CDR1 SGHRS, CDR2 YFSETQ. The CDR3 sequence: CASSLLGSGANVLTF. CDR3 nucleotides: TGCGCCAGCAGCCTACTAGGGTCTGGGGCCAACGTCCTGACTTTC.

This chain uses TRBV11-2 with TRBJ2-1; 11 nucleotides match TRBD2. Looked up from germline, CDR1 is SGHAT and CDR2 is FQNNGV. The V and J ends lost 2 bases and 0 bases, in that order; junction bases with no gene match: 12. This CDR3 has 20 amino acids. This chain's CDR3 is CASSLFSLGSGRVSYNEQFF. The CDR3 region has the DNA TGTGCCAGCAGCTTATTTTCACTGGGTAGCGGGAGGGTCTCCTACAATGAGCAGTTCTTC.

The V call is TRBV12-3 or TRBV12-4, the J call TRBJ2-6; D uncertain. This CDR3 comprises 13 residues. V lost 9 bases and J lost 0, with 6 bases in between. CDR3 sequence: CASRVSGANVLTF. Written as DNA, the CDR3 is TGTGCCAGTCGGGTCTCTGGGGCCAACGTCCTGACTTTC.

The chain couples TRBV12-3 or TRBV12-4 to TRBJ1-2, with a possible D match to TRBD1 (5 bases). This CDR3 is built from 12 residues. The ends were cut back, 7 bases at V and 6 bases at J, with 12 bases in the middle. CDR3 protein: CASTLGENGYTF. The CDR3 region has the DNA TGTGCCAGCACCCTAGGGGAGAATGGCTACACCTTC.

The gene calls are TRBV7-2 and TRBJ2-2, with 8 nucleotides matching TRBD2. CDR1 and CDR2 from the germline V gene are SGHTA and FQGNSA. This CDR3 has 15 residues. V lost 3 bases and J lost 6; bases outside the gene matches: 6. The CDR3 is CASSLGLVIAGELFF. CDR3 in DNA: TGTGCCAGCAGCTTGGGACTAGTAATAGCCGGGGAGCTGTTTTTT.